The T cell receptor beta chain described here comes from a study of PD-1 blockade in classical Hodgkin lymphoma. Patients all relapsed after autologous stem cell transplantation, and there was variation in brentuximab vedotin exposure. Patients had relapsed/refractory classical Hodgkin lymphoma with complete response, partial response or progressive disease as best response. Comment on this clone: Its specificity is unknown. One end of the junction fails to match germline, which may point to a read error.

Repertoires were generated with immunoSEQ multiplex PCR, while TCRdb's copy carries only in-frame clones and drops some. Of under 95,000 clones detected, about 90% appear once; the ten largest clones hold around 2.4%. Overall study results and limits: With CD4+ cells, TCR diversity rose significantly by C4D1, but not with CD8+ cells. With respect to the repertoire differences, their causes, possibly disease activity or prior therapy, remain undefined. Reports indicated that newly diagnosed patients had lower baseline TCR diversity than healthy donors did.

Germline CDR1 reads SGHRS; CDR2 reads YFSETQ. CDR3 length: 14 residues. This sequence originates from a human donor with classical Hodgkin lymphoma. The chain has TRBV5-1 and TRBJ2-7, with TRBD1 matching over 8 bases. Sequenced material: peripheral blood mononuclear cells (PBMCs), taken before the second cycle of nivolumab. The CDR3 reads CASSKLESGTGVSF. CDR3 in DNA: TGCGCCAGCAGCAAATTGGAATCCGGGACAGGTGTCTCCTTC.